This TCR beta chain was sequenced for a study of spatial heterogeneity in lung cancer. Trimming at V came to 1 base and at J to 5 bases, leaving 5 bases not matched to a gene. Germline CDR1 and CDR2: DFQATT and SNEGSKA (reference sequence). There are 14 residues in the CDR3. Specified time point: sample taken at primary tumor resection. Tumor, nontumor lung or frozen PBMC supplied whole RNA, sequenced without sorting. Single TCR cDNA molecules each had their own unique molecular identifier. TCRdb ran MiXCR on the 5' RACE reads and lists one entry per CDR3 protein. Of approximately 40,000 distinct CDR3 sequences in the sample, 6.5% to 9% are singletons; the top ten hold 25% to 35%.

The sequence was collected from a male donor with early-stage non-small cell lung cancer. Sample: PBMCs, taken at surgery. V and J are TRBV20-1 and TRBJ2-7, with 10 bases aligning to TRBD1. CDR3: CSARGQTGGNEQYF. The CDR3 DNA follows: TGCAGTGCTAGAGGGCAGACAGGGGGCAACGAGCAGTACTTC.